This T cell receptor (beta chain) was retrieved from a study of T cell responses to AZD1222 COVID-19 vaccine. Notes on the study in general: Two doses of AZD1222 preceded a rise in Spike-specific TCR breadth and depth. Seropositive status at baseline applied to only 5 or 6 AZD1222 recipients. Dominant CD4 TCR responses targeted spike regions 160-218 and 743-854.

V shed 4 bases and J shed 5 bases, with 2 bases lying between them. The CDR3 runs to 9 residues. Germline CDR1 DFQATT, CDR2 SNEGSKA (reference sequence). Repertoires were generated with immunoSEQ multiplex PCR, while TCRdb's copy carries only in-frame clones and drops some. Of approximately 130,000 clones in the sample, 90% are singletons; the top ten hold around 1.6%. With regard to this clone: Its target is unknown.

Here the sequenced sample was peripheral blood, taken on day 0 of AZD1222 vaccination. V gene TRBV20-1 combines with J gene TRBJ2-5; D remains unclear. This receptor was identified in an adult in good health. The CDR3 region is CSAMETQYF. The CDR3 DNA follows: TGCAGTGCTATGGAGACCCAGTACTTC.